These 4 T cell receptor beta chains were sequenced from one sample in a study of blood T cell repertoires in COVID-19. Only in-frame clones appear in the TCRdb table, and some are missing; sequencing was by immunoSEQ multiplex PCR. The profile covers 200,000 to 300,000 clones, with 80% to 90% appearing a single time and about 1.4% taken by the ten largest. The sequencing sample was made of peripheral blood. These receptors were taken from a middle-aged woman who had recovered from COVID-19.

This chain uses TRBV5-1 with TRBJ1-1, with 7 bases that match TRBD1. Germline lookup yields CDR1 SGHRS and CDR2 YFSETQ. Unmatched junction bases numbered 3, after V lost 4 bases and J lost 0 bases. This CDR3 spans 14 amino acids. CDR3 nucleotide sequence: TGCGCCAGCAGCAGGGACAGTCTGAACACTGAAGCTTTCTTT. This gives the protein CASSRDSLNTEAFF.

The chain uses TRBV9 and TRBJ1-6; the D gene is possibly TRBD1 (5 bases). The V gene's germline CDR1 is SGDLS and CDR2 YYNGEE. V lost 4 bases, J lost 9 bases, and 17 bases lay in between. The CDR3 is 15 amino acids. CDR3 sequence: CASSSRGTRGSPLHF. CDR3 DNA: TGTGCCAGCAGCTCCCGGGGGACTAGGGGTTCACCCCTCCACTTT.

The chain employs TRBV27 and TRBJ1-2, with no clear D. The germline V and J ends were trimmed by 5 bases and 4 bases, with 14 bases remaining between them. The CDR3 contains 14 residues. Germline CDR1 MNHEY, CDR2 SMNVEV (reference sequence). CDR3 nucleotides: TGTGCCAGCAGTGCAGGCCCCATAGGCTATGGCTACACCTTC. It specifies CASSAGPIGYGYTF.

The V and J genes are TRBV19 and TRBJ2-1; weak D call: TRBD2 (6 bases). The CDR3 totals 14 residues. CDR1 is LNHDA and CDR2 is SQIVND in the germline V gene (reference sequence). V dropped 3 bases and J dropped 3 bases, with 9 bases sitting between them. The CDR3 is CASSMGLFYNEQFF. Written as DNA, the CDR3 is TGTGCCAGTAGTATGGGACTCTTCTACAATGAGCAGTTCTTC. The full variable domain, in which reference TRBV19 and TRBJ2-1 provide the parts outside the CDR3, is DGGITQSPKYLFRKEGQNVTLSCEQNLNHDAMYWYRQDPGQGLRLIYYSQIVNDFQKGDIAEGYSVSREKKESFPLTVTSAQKNPTAFYLCASSMGLFYNEQFFGPGTRLTVL.